This T cell receptor (beta chain) was sequenced for a study of regulatory T cells in long-lasting Graves disease. Noted time point: newly diagnosed GD, antithyroid drugs for less than 3 months. With RNA extracted from PBMCs as input, the TCR library was made. Patients were from an endocrinology department in Xi'an, China. In germline, CDR1 is SGHRS, CDR2 YFSETQ. Trimming pared 0 bases from V and 4 bases from J, leaving 6 bases between. The CDR3 spans 13 residues. The TCR beta library used iRepertoire HTBI primers with Arm-PCR amplification of CDR3. TCRdb re-called the multiplex PCR reads through MiXCR, storing one row per CDR3 protein. The sample shows roughly 500,000 distinct CDR3 sequences, around 15% of them seen only once. These same data were also listed under a study on T cells in Graves' hyperthyroidism and ophthalmopathy. Turning to that study: Patients were excluded for uncontrolled infection, other autoimmune disease, pregnancy or lactation. Each diagnosis drew on symptoms, thyroxine, TRAb, thyroid ultrasound and orbital computed tomography findings.

This TCR came from a woman between 45 and 65 years old with Graves disease. Sequencing used peripheral blood mononuclear cells (PBMCs), obtained at new diagnosis, from a patient treated with antithyroid drugs. V usage is TRBV5-1 and J usage is TRBJ2-3; no definite D call. Written as DNA, the CDR3 is TGCGCCAGCAGCTTGGTCGAGGCAGATACGCAGTATTTT. Residues: CASSLVEADTQYF.